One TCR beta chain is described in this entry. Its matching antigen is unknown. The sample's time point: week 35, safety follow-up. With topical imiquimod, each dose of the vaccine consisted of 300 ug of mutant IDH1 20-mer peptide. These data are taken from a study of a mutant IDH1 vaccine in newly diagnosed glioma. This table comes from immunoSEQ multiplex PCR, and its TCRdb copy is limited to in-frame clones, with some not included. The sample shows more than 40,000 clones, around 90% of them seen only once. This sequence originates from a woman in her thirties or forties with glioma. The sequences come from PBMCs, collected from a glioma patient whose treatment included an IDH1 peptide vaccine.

The CDR3 nucleotides read TGCAGCGTTGTTCCGGCAGGAGGCTCCTACGAGCAGTACTTC. Its protein product is CSVVPAGGSYEQYF. The chain uses TRBV29-1 and TRBJ2-7; D is perhaps TRBD2 (5 bases). CDR1 and CDR2 (germline): SQVTM, ANQGSEA. The CDR3 consists of 14 residues. V lost 4 bases and J lost 0, with 13 bases in between.